This TCR beta chain was profiled in a study of T cells in localized non-small cell lung cancer. Broader study findings: Multi-region tumor sequencing was not done, so intratumor heterogeneity could not be excluded.

Libraries were prepared by immunoSEQ multiplex PCR; TCRdb keeps only in-frame clonotypes and omits some of them. The data show 35,000 or so clones, around 90% seen once. Trimming left V 0 bases short and J 2 bases short, with 15 bases between. The CDR3 contains 17 residues. Germline CDR1 reads KGHSH; CDR2 reads LQKENI. Remarks on this clone: The antigen is not known.

The rearrangement uses TRBV18 and TRBJ2-3; D not resolved. The sequence came from a woman aged 40-75 years with stage I lung adenocarcinoma. This sample comprised peripheral blood, obtained before any cancer treatment. CDR3: CASSPPVGGHSTDTQYF. For the CDR3, the DNA is TGTGCCAGCTCACCACCGGTAGGCGGCCACTCCACAGATACGCAGTATTTT.